Detailed here is one T cell receptor (beta chain). This specimen comes from a study of T cell repertoires in cytomegalovirus infection. TCRdb reprocessed the reads with MiXCR, giving one entry per CDR3 protein. The table lists approximately 500,000 distinct CDR3 sequences, around 11% of them singletons. With 5 bases clipped from V and 6 bases from J, the junction kept 5 bases outside the gene matches. CDR1 SEHNR and CDR2 FQNEAQ come from the germline V gene (reference sequence). The CDR3 contains 14 residues. The source material was PBMCs. The receptor's source is a human donor in good health (CMV status not recorded). Some clones in this sample may be carry-over from other donors' samples. The rearrangement joins TRBV7-9 to TRBJ2-3; 10 positions agree with TRBD2. This CDR3 is CASSPSGGVDTQYF. The CDR3 DNA follows: TGTGCCAGCAGCCCCAGCGGGGGGGTTGATACGCAGTATTTT.